Listed here are 2 T cell receptor beta chains from one sample, sequenced in a study of tumor-infiltrating lymphocytes in localized non-small cell lung cancer. Here immunoSEQ multiplex PCR was the method, and the copy in TCRdb shows in-frame clones only, minus some. The table records over 15,000 clones, 70% to 75% of them present only once. The sequencing input was lung tumor tissue. The source of these receptors is a human donor with non-small cell lung cancer.

This clone appeared once. This rearrangement joins TRBV18 to TRBJ2-1; D perhaps matches TRBD1 (6 bases). The CDR3 contains 14 residues. CDR1 KGHSH and CDR2 LQKENI come from the germline V gene. V was shortened by 0 bases and J by 9 bases, with 12 bases between the two germline ends. CDR3 residues: CASSPPQGLGEQFF. CDR3 nucleotides: TGTGCCAGCTCACCACCGCAGGGGCTAGGTGAGCAGTTCTTC.

CDR3 DNA: TGTGCCAGCTCCCCACTTAGCGCTGGAGACTACGAGCAGTACTTC. This encodes CASSPLSAGDYEQYF. The chain couples TRBV27 to TRBJ2-7; tentative D call: TRBD2 (5 bases). Trimming removed 8 bases from V and 3 bases from J, with 20 bases in between. The CDR3 runs to 15 residues. The V gene's germline CDR1 is MNHEY and CDR2 SMNVEV (reference sequence).